This TCR beta chain came from a study of cytomegalovirus exposure and HLA in healthy donors. PCR employed 60 Vbeta and 13 Jbeta primers. Method: immunoSEQ multiplex PCR; TCRdb's copy keeps in-frame clones and lacks some. The sample contains some 150,000 clones, 75% to 85% of which appear only once. The V gene lost 5 bases and the J gene lost 9 bases, with 14 bases spanning the gap. The germline V gene has CDR1 DFQATT and CDR2 SNEGSKA (reference sequence). This CDR3 region has 11 residues. The chain combines TRBV20-1 with TRBJ2-7; tentative D call: TRBD1 (6 bases). The clonotype comes from a woman in her fifties or sixties in good health and CMV-seropositive. Material: PBMCs. In DNA form, the CDR3 reads TGCAGTGCTTACAGGGCTCACGGGCAGTACTTC. It is translated as CSAYRAHGQYF.